Described below is a single T cell receptor (beta chain) sequence and its context. This sample is drawn from a study of shared clonotypes between healthy human individuals. The CDR3 is made up of 17 amino acids. Trimming removed 5 bases from V and 5 bases from J; junction bases left unmatched: 12. Per germline, CDR1 SEHNR and CDR2 FQNEAQ (reference sequence). Sequenced by immunoSEQ multiplex PCR; TCRdb stores in-frame clones only, minus some. The data hold some 2.1 million clones, with 80% to 95% observed a single time. Naivety among CD8 cells was defined by CD45RO negativity and positive CCR7 selection, thereby excluding terminally differentiated effector memory CD45RA+ cells.

This sequence was found in a man aged 18 to 30 in good health. Some clones in this sample may be carry-over from other donors' samples. The J gene is TRBJ2-1, the V gene TRBV7-9; 10 bases map to TRBD2. The specimen sequenced was naive CD8+ T cells from PBMCs. CDR3 loop: CASSPPLAGVIHNEQFF. The CDR3 DNA sequence: TGTGCCAGCAGCCCGCCCCTAGCGGGAGTTATTCACAATGAGCAGTTCTTC.